Each of the 27 T cell receptor beta chains below was sequenced from the same sample in a study of T cells in Graves' hyperthyroidism and ophthalmopathy. Template material for amplifying TCR beta CDR3 regions consisted of RNA transcripts. The HTBI primer set was used in a first-round RT-PCR of the TCR CDR3. TCRdb re-called the multiplex PCR reads with MiXCR, one entry per CDR3 protein. The sample shows about 570,000 distinct CDR3 sequences, 14% of them seen only once. The sequenced material came from blood. All receptors come from a woman in her thirties or forties with Graves' hyperthyroidism.

There are many counts of this clonotype. This chain joins TRBV2 and TRBJ2-5; D unresolved. CDR1 and CDR2 (germline): SNHLY, FYNNEI. There are 13 residues in the CDR3. The V end lost 3 bases, the J end lost 1 base, and 6 bases lay between the germline ends. DNA of the CDR3: TGTGCCAGCAGTGATGGTGTCCAAGAGACCCAGTACTTC. Its translation is CASSDGVQETQYF. Based on the CDR3 plus reference TRBV2 and TRBJ2-5, the full variable domain is EPEVTQTPSHQVTQMGQEVILRCVPISNHLYFYWYRQILGQKVEFLVSFYNNEISEKSEIFDDQFSVERPDGSNFTLKIRSTKLEDSAMYFCASSDGVQETQYFGPGTRLLVL.

This clonotype was seen at least ten times. J is TRBJ1-1 and V is TRBV7-9; unclear D gene. Trimming removed 4 bases from V and 4 bases from J, with 7 bases in between. Germline CDR1 SEHNR, CDR2 FQNEAQ (reference sequence). The CDR3 runs 12 residues. CDR3 in DNA: TGTGCCAGCAGCTCCCTCCCCACTGAAGCTTTCTTT. Its translation is CASSSLPTEAFF.

V and J are TRBV20-1 and TRBJ2-3; TRBD2 matches at 13 bases. Germline-derived CDR1 and CDR2 are DFQATT and SNEGSKA (reference sequence). The CDR3 sequence is 14 residues long. Trimming at V came to 6 bases and at J to 7 bases, leaving 7 bases not matched to a gene. The CDR3 sequence: CSAQRLAGGYTQYF. DNA for the CDR3: TGCAGTGCCCAACGACTAGCGGGAGGATATACGCAGTATTTT.

As concerns this clonotype: At one end the junction does not follow the germline gene, possibly because of a read error. The chain uses TRBV2 and TRBJ1-1; D gene ambiguous. The CDR3 runs to 14 residues. Germline-derived CDR1 and CDR2 are SNHLY and FYNNEI. The CDR3 protein is CASSEAAITTEAFF. The CDR3 bases are TGTGCCAGCAGTGAGGCAGCCATCACCACTGAGGCTTTCTTT.

This clonotype has a count of ten or more. The V call is TRBV18, the J call TRBJ1-4; no definite D call. CDR1 is KGHSH, CDR2 LQKENI, per germline. This CDR3 comprises 16 residues. Deletions cut 1 base from V and 8 bases from J, with 17 bases between. CDR3 sequence: CASSPQGPRYLEKLFF. The DNA of the CDR3 is TGTGCCAGCTCACCACAAGGGCCACGCTACTTGGAAAAACTGTTTTTT.

This clonotype came up many times. The chain carries TRBV18 and TRBJ2-1; TRBD2 agrees at 7 bases. The CDR3 totals 15 residues. With 2 bases clipped from V and 6 bases from J, the junction kept 7 bases outside the gene matches. Germline V lookup: CDR1 KGHSH, CDR2 LQKENI. CDR3 in DNA: TGTGCCAGCTCACCAGGGCTAGCGGAGTTCAATGAGCAGTTCTTC. Protein product: CASSPGLAEFNEQFF.

In this sample, this clonotype turned up a few times. The chain joins TRBV6-2 or TRBV6-3 to TRBJ2-5; 13 bases map to TRBD2. Per the germline V gene, CDR1 is MNHEY and CDR2 is SVGEGT. V lost 10 bases and J lost 5; bases outside the gene matches: 7. The CDR3 has 14 residues. Here the CDR3 DNA reads TGTGCCATCGGGGGACTAGCGGGAAGGGAGACCCAGTACTTC. Its translation: CAIGGLAGRETQYF.

This clonotype has at least ten counts. The V gene is TRBV3-1, the J gene TRBJ2-5, with TRBD1 identical over 11 bases. The junction had 7 bases not matched to a gene; V was cut back by 6 bases and J by 7 bases. This CDR3 is 14 amino acids long. Germline V gene data show CDR1 as LGHDT and CDR2 as YNNKEL (reference sequence). The CDR3 reads CASSPGQGAGTQYF. The CDR3 bases are TGTGCCAGCAGTCCTGGACAGGGGGCTGGGACCCAGTACTTC.

This clonotype was seen repeatedly, ten times or more. The chain employs TRBV28 and TRBJ2-5; 12 bases agree with TRBD2. The CDR3 is 14 residues long. J was trimmed by 7 bases and V by 5 bases; bases with no gene match: 5. The germline gives CDR1 MDHEN, CDR2 SYDVKM. CDR3 loop: CASSPQTSGGTQYF. In DNA form, the CDR3 reads TGTGCCAGCAGTCCCCAGACTAGCGGGGGGACCCAGTACTTC.

The rearrangement links TRBV5-1 to TRBJ1-4; 10 bases fit TRBD1. Germline CDR1 reads SGHRS; CDR2 reads YFSETQ. The CDR3 totals 15 residues. Unmatched junction bases numbered 4, after V lost 1 base and J lost 7 bases. This CDR3 reads CASSLLTGGGEKLFF. The CDR3 DNA reads TGCGCCAGCAGCTTGTTGACAGGGGGCGGTGAAAAACTGTTTTTT.

This clonotype was counted only a few times. The chain recombines TRBV28 with TRBJ1-1; D might be TRBD1 (5 bases). CDR3 length: 14 amino acids. In germline, CDR1 is MDHEN, CDR2 SYDVKM. The germline V and J ends were trimmed by 7 bases and 3 bases, with 15 bases remaining between them. CDR3 amino acids: CASTLGVGDTEAFF. The CDR3 region has the DNA TGTGCCAGCACTCTAGGGGTTGGAGACACTGAAGCTTTCTTT. The whole variable domain, remainder taken from reference TRBV28 and TRBJ1-1, is DVKVTQSSRYLVKRTGEKVFLECVQDMDHENMFWYRQDPGLGLRLIYFSYDVKMKEKGDIPEGYSVSREKKERFSLILESASTNQTSMYLCASTLGVGDTEAFFGQGTRLTVV.

About this clonotype: A much bigger clone sits one base away, suggesting this may be a read error. V gene TRBV30 combines with J gene TRBJ2-1, with 11 positions matching TRBD2. Germline V lookup: CDR1 GTSNPN, CDR2 SVGIG (reference sequence). The CDR3 runs 15 residues. CDR3 sequence (DNA): TGTGCCTGGACCCCGGGTTCTAGCGGGAGGTATGAGCAGCTCTTC. This encodes CAWTPGSSGRYEQLF.

This clonotype has just a few counts. The CDR3 here is CAISGNGSDTQYF. The CDR3 bases are TGTGCCATCAGTGGGAACGGCAGTGATACGCAGTATTTT. The J gene is TRBJ2-3, the V gene TRBV10-3; D gene ambiguous. The CDR3 runs 13 residues. Per germline, CDR1 ENHRY and CDR2 SYGVKD. V was shortened by 4 bases and J by 6 bases, with 11 bases between the two germline ends.

This clonotype was counted only a few times. The J gene is TRBJ1-6, the V gene TRBV18; 9 bases match TRBD1. The ends lost 4 bases at V and 6 bases at J; junction bases unmatched: 7. The CDR3 spans 16 residues. CDR1 is KGHSH and CDR2 is LQKENI in the germline V gene. The CDR3 protein is CASSQGPGQGNSPLHF. CDR3 coding DNA: TGTGCCAGCTCACAGGGACCGGGACAGGGTAATTCACCCCTCCACTTT.

This clonotype occurred many times. The rearrangement uses TRBV3-1 and TRBJ2-2, with 10 positions matching TRBD2. V gave up 1 base and J gave up 5 bases; unmatched junction bases: 10. Germline loops: CDR1 LGHDT, CDR2 YNNKEL (reference sequence). CDR3 length: 18 amino acids. This CDR3 reads CASSQGALAGGNTGELFF. The CDR3 DNA sequence: TGTGCCAGCAGCCAAGGGGCCTTAGCGGGAGGAAATACCGGGGAGCTGTTTTTT.

This clonotype was observed many times. The genes are TRBV11-2 and TRBJ2-7; 12 bases fit TRBD2. Germline lookup yields CDR1 SGHAT and CDR2 FQNNGV. This CDR3 contains 16 residues. The ends lost 1 base at V and 3 bases at J; junction bases unmatched: 4. This CDR3 is CASSLASTSGSYEQYF. DNA for the CDR3: TGTGCCAGCAGCTTAGCATCGACTAGCGGGAGCTACGAGCAGTACTTC.

This clonotype has a count of ten or more. The chain uses TRBV7-2 and TRBJ2-5; D not resolved. Trimming took off 5 bases at V and 4 bases at J, with 11 bases between the two ends. CDR1 and CDR2 from the germline V gene are SGHTA and FQGNSA. The CDR3 runs 13 residues. The CDR3 is CASSPRRSETQYF. As DNA, the CDR3 is TGTGCCAGCAGCCCCCGGCGGTCAGAGACCCAGTACTTC.

J is TRBJ2-7 and V is TRBV6-6; perhaps D is TRBD1 or TRBD2 (5 bases each). Germline V CDR1 and CDR2: MNHNY, SVGAGI (reference sequence). The CDR3 length is 15 residues. The V and J ends lost 0 bases and 6 bases respectively, with 15 bases between them. CDR3 sequence reads: CASSYSGAGISEQYF. CDR3 DNA sequence: TGTGCCAGCAGTTACTCCGGGGCAGGGATTAGCGAGCAGTACTTC.

J is TRBJ1-5 and V is TRBV19; a weak D match, TRBD1 (5 bases). This CDR3 has 14 amino acids. Germline values: CDR1 LNHDA, CDR2 SQIVND (reference sequence). Trimming shortened V by 3 bases and J by 7 bases, and 13 bases separated the two germline ends. The CDR3 sequence is CASSISGVRQPQHF. CDR3 coding DNA: TGTGCCAGTAGTATTTCGGGGGTTAGACAGCCCCAGCATTTT.

There are many counts of this clonotype. The gene calls are TRBV3-1 and TRBJ2-3; D unresolved. Germline CDR1 is LGHDT and CDR2 is YNNKEL (reference sequence). This CDR3 contains 15 residues. Trimming took 0 bases from V and 0 from J, leaving 7 bases between them. The CDR3: CASSQDLGSTDTQYF. Here the CDR3 DNA reads TGTGCCAGCAGCCAAGATTTGGGGAGCACAGATACGCAGTATTTT.

In DNA, the CDR3 is TGTGCCAGCAGCGTAGGGCCCGGGACTAGCATTGGGGAGCAGTTCTTC. Translated, it gives CASSVGPGTSIGEQFF. The rearrangement uses TRBV9 and TRBJ2-1, with 9 bases matching TRBD2. Germline trimming cut 0 bases from V and 10 bases from J; bases unmatched to any gene: 11. Germline values: CDR1 SGDLS, CDR2 YYNGEE. CDR3 length: 16 residues.

Concerning this clonotype: This may arise from a read error, as a much more abundant clone is one base away. This chain connects TRBV2 to TRBJ2-3; a weak D match, TRBD1 (6 bases). The V gene's germline CDR1 is SNHLY and CDR2 FYNNEI. The CDR3 totals 17 residues. As DNA, the CDR3 is TGTGCCAGCAGTGCGTTGGACGACCTCTTTCGGACAGATACGCAGTGTTTT. Protein: CASSALDDLFRTDTQCF.

Many counts were recorded for this clonotype. J is TRBJ1-2 and V is TRBV30, with no clear D. CDR3 size: 13 residues. V gave up 0 bases and J gave up 6 bases, with 11 bases separating them. The germline V gene encodes CDR1 GTSNPN and CDR2 SVGIG (reference sequence). CDR3 in DNA: TGTGCCTGGAGTGTAAGGGTCGAGGATGGCTACACCTTC. It yields the protein CAWSVRVEDGYTF.

This clonotype was counted at least ten times. Written as DNA, the CDR3 is TGTGCCAGCAGCCCCACTCTCTCCTTGACTAGCGGGAGCTACAATGAGCAGTTCTTC. It translates to CASSPTLSLTSGSYNEQFF. The V and J genes are TRBV3-1 and TRBJ2-1, with 12 bases matching TRBD2. The CDR3 length is 19 residues. The germline gives CDR1 LGHDT, CDR2 YNNKEL (reference sequence). Unmatched junction bases numbered 13, after V lost 4 bases and J lost 3 bases.

This clonotype was observed at least ten times. The chain employs TRBV3-1 and TRBJ1-1, with D maybe TRBD1 (6 bases). V was cut by 3 bases and J by 2 bases, with 10 bases left in between. Germline CDR1 reads LGHDT; CDR2 reads YNNKEL (reference sequence). The CDR3 is 14 residues long. The CDR3 nucleotides read TGTGCCAGCAGCCATGGGACACCCAACACTGAAGCTTTCTTT. Residues: CASSHGTPNTEAFF.

This clonotype was seen a handful of times. V and J are TRBV20-1 and TRBJ2-1, with TRBD1 matching over 9 bases. Losses at the gene ends were 6 bases for V and 8 bases for J; bases not matched to a gene: 26. The CDR3 consists of 19 residues. Germline-derived CDR1 and CDR2 are DFQATT and SNEGSKA (reference sequence). This CDR3 is CSAPLQGATGRETFDEQFF. CDR3 DNA sequence: TGCAGTGCCCCATTACAGGGGGCAACGGGACGGGAGACGTTCGATGAGCAGTTCTTC.

This clonotype was observed at least ten times. V is TRBV3-1 and J is TRBJ2-7, with D perhaps TRBD2 (6 bases). Germline values: CDR1 LGHDT, CDR2 YNNKEL (reference sequence). The germline V and J ends were trimmed by 2 bases and 5 bases, with 19 bases remaining between them. The CDR3 has 16 amino acids. The DNA for the CDR3 is TGTGCCAGCAGCCAATCTACGATCGGGAGAAGAGACGAGCAGTACTTC. Its translation: CASSQSTIGRRDEQYF.